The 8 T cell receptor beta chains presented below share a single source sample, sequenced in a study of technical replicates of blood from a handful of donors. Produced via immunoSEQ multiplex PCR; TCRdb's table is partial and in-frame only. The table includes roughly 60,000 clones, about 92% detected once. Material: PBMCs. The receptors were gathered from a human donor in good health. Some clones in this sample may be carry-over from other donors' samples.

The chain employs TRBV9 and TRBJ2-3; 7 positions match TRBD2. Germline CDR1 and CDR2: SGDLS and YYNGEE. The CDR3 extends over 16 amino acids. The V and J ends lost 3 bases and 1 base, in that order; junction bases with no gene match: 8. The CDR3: CASSGGGTVRTDTQYF. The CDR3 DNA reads TGTGCCAGCAGCGGGGGGGGGACGGTGCGCACAGATACGCAGTATTTT.

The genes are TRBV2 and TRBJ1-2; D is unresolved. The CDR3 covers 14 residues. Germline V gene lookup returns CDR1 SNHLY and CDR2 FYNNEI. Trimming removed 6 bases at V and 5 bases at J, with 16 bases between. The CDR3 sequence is CASREDKFSYGYTF. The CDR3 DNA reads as TGTGCCAGCAGGGAGGATAAGTTCTCATATGGCTACACCTTC.

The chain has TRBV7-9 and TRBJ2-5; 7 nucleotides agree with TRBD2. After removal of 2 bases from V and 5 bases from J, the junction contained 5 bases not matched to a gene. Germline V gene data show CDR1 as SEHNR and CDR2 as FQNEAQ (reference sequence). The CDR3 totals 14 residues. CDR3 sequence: CASSLIQGGETQYF. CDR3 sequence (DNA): TGTGCCAGCAGCTTAATCCAGGGAGGGGAGACCCAGTACTTC.

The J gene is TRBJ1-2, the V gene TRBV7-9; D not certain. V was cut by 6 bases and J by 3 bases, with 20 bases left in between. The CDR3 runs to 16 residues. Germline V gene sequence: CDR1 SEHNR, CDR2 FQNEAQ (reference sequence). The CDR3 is CASSQSRGTQDYGYTF. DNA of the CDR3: TGTGCCAGCAGTCAAAGCCGGGGAACTCAGGACTATGGCTACACCTTC.

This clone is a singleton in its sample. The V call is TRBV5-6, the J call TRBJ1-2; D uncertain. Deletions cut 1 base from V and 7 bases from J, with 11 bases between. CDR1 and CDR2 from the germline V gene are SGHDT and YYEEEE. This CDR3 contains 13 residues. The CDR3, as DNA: TGTGCCAGCAGCTTGCGTCAGGCATTTGGCTACACCTTC. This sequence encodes CASSLRQAFGYTF. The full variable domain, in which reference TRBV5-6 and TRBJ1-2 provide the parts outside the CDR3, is DAGVTQSPTHLIKTRGQQVTLRCSPKSGHDTVSWYQQALGQGPQFIFQYYEEEERQRGNFPDRFSGHQFPNYSSELNVNALLLGDSALYLCASSLRQAFGYTFGSGTRLTVV.

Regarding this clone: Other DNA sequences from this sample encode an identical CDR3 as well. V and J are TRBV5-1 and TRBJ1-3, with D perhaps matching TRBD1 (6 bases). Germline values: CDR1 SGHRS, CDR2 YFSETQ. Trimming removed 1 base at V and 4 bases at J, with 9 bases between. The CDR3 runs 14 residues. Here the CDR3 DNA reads TGCGCCAGCAGCTTGACCGGGACAGGAAACACCATATATTTT. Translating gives CASSLTGTGNTIYF.

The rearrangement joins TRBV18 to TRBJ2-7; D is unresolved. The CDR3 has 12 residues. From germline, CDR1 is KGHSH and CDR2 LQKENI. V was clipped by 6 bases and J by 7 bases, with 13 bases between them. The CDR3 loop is CASSPGDREQYF. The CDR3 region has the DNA TGTGCCAGCTCGCCTGGAGATAGGGAGCAGTACTTC.

This CDR3 is CASSWGGARVLFF. The CDR3 region has the DNA TGTGCCAGCAGCTGGGGTGGGGCTAGAGTACTCTTCTTC. This rearrangement joins TRBV7-2 to TRBJ2-1; D perhaps matches TRBD1 (5 bases). This CDR3 is 13 amino acids long. Germline V lookup: CDR1 SGHTA, CDR2 FQGNSA. Trimming shortened V by 4 bases and J by 16 bases, and 20 bases separated the two germline ends.